The 18 T cell receptor beta chains below all came from one sample that was sequenced in a study of CD4 T cells in relation to SARS-CoV-2 and coronaviruses. The unexposed donors gave CD4+ T cells in about 2011-2019, prior to COVID-19. After nine to ten days of culture, CD4+ T cells were isolated. Their cognate antigens are unknown. Sequencing was performed with immunoSEQ multiplex PCR; in TCRdb, only in-frame clones are kept and a portion is missing. The data show roughly 18,000 clones, 60% to 80% seen once. The sample was CD4+ T cells from PBMCs, cultured in vitro. These receptors were obtained from a human donor in good health.

This chain joins TRBV14 and TRBJ2-5; D not certain. This CDR3 is built from 16 residues. V was cut by 0 bases and J by 5 bases, with 16 bases left in between. Germline V gene lookup returns CDR1 SGHDN and CDR2 FVKESK. The chain's CDR3 is CASSQDVVRSLETQYF. Here the CDR3 DNA reads TGTGCCAGCAGCCAAGATGTCGTCAGGTCCTTGGAGACCCAGTACTTC.

The CDR3 sequence is CASSYGTVNTEAFF. The CDR3 DNA sequence: TGTGCCAGCAGCTACGGGACGGTGAACACTGAAGCTTTCTTT. The genes are TRBV5-4 and TRBJ1-1; TRBD1 is a possible D gene (5 bases). V shed 3 bases and J shed 0 bases, with 9 bases lying between them. CDR1 SGHNT and CDR2 YYREEE come from the germline V gene (reference sequence). This CDR3 has 14 amino acids. Filled out from reference TRBV5-4 and TRBJ1-1, the complete variable domain reads ETGVTQSPTHLIKTRGQQVTLRCSSQSGHNTVSWYQQALGQGPQFIFQYYREEENGRGNFPPRFSGLQFPNYSSELNVNALELDDSALYLCASSYGTVNTEAFFGQGTRLTVV.

The J gene is TRBJ2-3, the V gene TRBV30; no definite D call. The V end was cut by 5 bases, the J end by 4 bases, with 7 bases between. The CDR3 sequence is 11 residues long. Germline loops: CDR1 GTSNPN, CDR2 SVGIG (reference sequence). The CDR3 DNA reads TGTGCCTGGCTAACTGCAGATACGCAGTATTTT. Protein product: CAWLTADTQYF.

The genes are TRBV30 and TRBJ1-2; maybe TRBD1 (6 bases). V was trimmed by 3 bases and J by 5 bases, leaving 16 bases between them. The CDR3 totals 14 residues. Per the germline V gene, CDR1 is GTSNPN and CDR2 is SVGIG (reference sequence). Here the CDR3 DNA reads TGTGCCTGGAGGATGGGGGGGCAAACATATGGCTACACCTTC. The encoded protein is CAWRMGGQTYGYTF.

This clone was detected only a few times. The gene calls are TRBV3-1 (or the pseudogene TRBV3-2) and TRBJ2-7; D is tentatively TRBD1 or TRBD2 (5 bases each). Germline CDR1 LGHDT, CDR2 YNNKEL (reference sequence). The CDR3 spans 15 residues. Trimming took off 1 base at V and 2 bases at J, with 12 bases between the two ends. Written as DNA, the CDR3 is TGTGCCAGCAGCCAAGCCGGGACGGGTGCCTACGAGCAGTACTTC. The encoded protein is CASSQAGTGAYEQYF.

The V and J genes are TRBV18 and TRBJ2-2; D is possibly TRBD1 or TRBD2 (5 bases each). The V gene's germline CDR1 is KGHSH and CDR2 LQKENI. The V end lost 0 bases, the J end lost 4 bases, and 9 bases lay between the germline ends. The CDR3 covers 15 residues. The CDR3 spells CASSPPGPGTGELFF. CDR3 in DNA: TGTGCCAGCTCACCACCGGGACCCGGCACCGGGGAGCTGTTTTTT.

V and J are TRBV6-5 and TRBJ2-5; 7 bases agree with TRBD1. The germline CDR1 and CDR2 sequences are MNHEY and SVGAGI. This CDR3 contains 14 residues. V shed 6 bases, J shed 4 bases, and the junction held 8 bases outside the gene matches. The CDR3 coding sequence is TGTGCCAGCAGGGTGACAGGGAGTGCAGAGACCCAGTACTTC. Its protein is CASRVTGSAETQYF.

The chain carries TRBV3-1 (or the pseudogene TRBV3-2) and TRBJ2-3; the D is unclear. Trimming took off 0 bases at V and 6 bases at J, with 16 bases between the two ends. CDR1 is LGHDT, CDR2 YNNKEL, per germline (reference sequence). The CDR3 is 16 residues long. CDR3 nucleotides: TGTGCCAGCAGCCAAGATTTTAAAATTAGTGGGGATACGCAGTATTTT. It specifies CASSQDFKISGDTQYF.

This chain links TRBV5-1 with TRBJ1-2; a possible D gene is TRBD1 (6 bases). Deletions cut 0 bases from V and 7 bases from J, with 7 bases between. This CDR3 has 12 residues. Germline V lookup: CDR1 SGHRS, CDR2 YFSETQ. The CDR3 protein is CASSLDRVGYTF. The CDR3 bases are TGCGCCAGCAGCTTGGACAGGGTTGGCTACACCTTC. The variable domain in full, with the rest retrieved from reference TRBV5-1 and TRBJ1-2, is KAGVTQTPRYLIKTRGQQVTLSCSPISGHRSVSWYQQTPGQGLQFLFEYFSETQRNKGNFPGRFSGRQFSNSRSEMNVSTLELGDSALYLCASSLDRVGYTFGSGTRLTVV.

This sequence joins TRBV7-9 and TRBJ2-7; D is possibly TRBD1 (6 bases). This CDR3 is 14 amino acids long. V lost 5 bases and J 1 base, leaving 12 bases between the germline ends. In germline, CDR1 is SEHNR, CDR2 FQNEAQ (reference sequence). CDR3 sequence reads: CASSPGQFSYEQYF. CDR3 DNA: TGTGCCAGCAGCCCCGGACAGTTTTCCTACGAGCAGTACTTC.

The rearrangement links TRBV28 to TRBJ2-5; TRBD1 might be the D (6 bases). Germline V CDR1 and CDR2: MDHEN, SYDVKM. CDR3 length: 14 amino acids. Trimming took off 8 bases at V and 5 bases at J, with 18 bases between the two ends. As DNA, the CDR3 is TGTGCCAGCCAATGGGATATCCAGGGGGAGACCCAGTACTTC. This codes for CASQWDIQGETQYF.

The chain carries TRBV5-8 and TRBJ2-5; the match to TRBD2 covers 8 bases. Germline V gene sequence: CDR1 SGHTS, CDR2 YDEGEE. The V gene end was trimmed by 2 bases and the J gene end by 5 bases; junction bases not matched to a gene: 8. CDR3 length equals 15 residues. The DNA for the CDR3 is TGTGCCAGCAGCTTCGGAGCGGGAGCCAGGGAGACCCAGTACTTC. Its translation: CASSFGAGARETQYF.

Only one count was recorded for this clone. This rearrangement joins TRBV28 to TRBJ2-7; D uncertain. Trimming cost V 1 base and J 3 bases, with 10 bases left between them. Germline assignment: CDR1 MDHEN and CDR2 SYDVKM. CDR3 length: 14 residues. CDR3 protein: CASSLLQVRYEQYF. The CDR3 coding sequence is TGTGCCAGCAGTTTATTGCAGGTGCGCTACGAGCAGTACTTC. The variable domain in full, completed from reference TRBV28 and TRBJ2-7, reads DVKVTQSSRYLVKRTGEKVFLECVQDMDHENMFWYRQDPGLGLRLIYFSYDVKMKEKGDIPEGYSVSREKKERFSLILESASTNQTSMYLCASSLLQVRYEQYFGPGTRLTVT.

This clone was seen a single time. V and J are TRBV19 and TRBJ1-1; D might be TRBD1 (5 bases). Trimming pared 3 bases from V and 6 bases from J, leaving 8 bases between. The CDR3 runs 12 residues. Germline V lookup: CDR1 LNHDA, CDR2 SQIVND (reference sequence). The CDR3 sequence: CASSIWGAEAFF. The CDR3 DNA reads as TGTGCCAGTAGTATTTGGGGCGCTGAAGCTTTCTTT.

V and J are TRBV3-1 (or the pseudogene TRBV3-2) and TRBJ2-5, with TRBD1 matching 8 bases. The CDR3 covers 14 residues. V lost 7 bases to trimming and J lost 2 bases; unmatched junction nucleotides: 6. Germline-derived CDR1 and CDR2 are LGHDT and YNNKEL (reference sequence). Here the CDR3 reads CASTLRTGQETQYF. The CDR3 DNA reads TGTGCCAGCACTTTAAGGACAGGGCAAGAGACCCAGTACTTC.

V gene TRBV6-4 combines with J gene TRBJ1-4; a possible D gene is TRBD1 (5 bases). The germline CDR1 and CDR2 sequences are MRHNA and SNTAGT. This CDR3 spans 14 amino acids. Trimming removed 3 bases at V and 0 bases at J, with 5 bases between. The CDR3 DNA reads as TGTGCCAGCAGTGAGGGGGCAACTAATGAAAAACTGTTTTTT. Translating it yields CASSEGATNEKLFF.

The chain is built from TRBV5-6 and TRBJ2-2, with 8 bases aligning to TRBD2. The CDR3 covers 16 residues. Germline V gene data show CDR1 as SGHDT and CDR2 as YYEEEE. Trimming removed 4 bases from V and 5 bases from J; junction bases left unmatched: 10. This chain's CDR3 is CASSPLRLAGTGELFF. CDR3 coding DNA: TGTGCCAGCAGCCCCTTGCGGCTAGCGGGTACCGGGGAGCTGTTTTTT.

This clone was recorded only once. The rearrangement links TRBV7-2 to TRBJ1-2; D call uncertain. CDR1 is SGHTA, CDR2 FQGNSA, per germline. V was cut by 5 bases and J by 0 bases, with 10 bases left in between. The CDR3 is 14 amino acids. The CDR3 DNA reads TGTGCCAGCAGCCACGGTGCATCTAACTATGGCTACACCTTC. The encoded protein is CASSHGASNYGYTF.